This T cell receptor beta chain came from a study of cytomegalovirus exposure and HLA in healthy donors. Germline V gives CDR1 SGHAT, CDR2 FQNNGV. Trimming pared 0 bases from V and 1 base from J, leaving 9 bases between. There are 15 residues in the CDR3. Sequenced by immunoSEQ multiplex PCR; TCRdb stores in-frame clones only, minus some. The sample lists roughly 300,000 clones, around 90% occurring once. The donors were in the roughly 130-subject validation cohort, distinct from the approximately 700-subject first cohort. About this clone: What it recognizes is unknown.

The study, taken as a whole, reports: The study recorded over 150 TCR beta chains that were cytomegalovirus-associated. Rarity marked most TCR sequences, yet some public TCRs occurred in many donors. According to a later analysis, TCR clusters from the first cohort tended to co-occur in the roughly 110 validation repertoires.

Sequenced sample: PBMCs. This TCR was recovered from a woman aged 25 to 39 in good health and CMV-seropositive. The chain links TRBV11-2 to TRBJ1-1, with D perhaps TRBD1 (6 bases). Here the CDR3 DNA reads TGTGCCAGCAGCTTAGAGAGGACAGAGAACACTGAAGCTTTCTTT. It specifies CASSLERTENTEAFF.